A selection of T cell receptor beta chains follows, all from one sample in a study of T-cell memory formation after mild COVID-19. TCRdb reprocessed the 5' RACE reads with MiXCR, giving one entry per CDR3 protein. The table has roughly 86,000 distinct CDR3 sequences, around 15% seen once. The material sequenced was PBMCs or a T cell subset sorted from them (not recorded which). The receptors were gathered from a man aged 18 to 35 who had mild COVID-19 (a few samples of this study predate the infection). Cell type and time point are not known. CDR3s include the opening cysteine and the closing phenylalanine or tryptophan. Fields, in order: clone size, J gene, D gene, V gene, CDR3 protein, CDR3 DNA. D genes are given only for firm matches. Not all rows give a size; the values are once, few, many and, for expanded clones, a class.

NA | TRBJ2-2 | NA | TRBV6-5 | CASSYLDSLNTGELFF | TGTGCCAGCAGTTACCTGGACTCTCTAAACACCGGGGAGCTGTTTTTT
NA | TRBJ2-5 | NA | TRBV4-1 | CASSQEADQETQYF | TGCGCCAGCAGCCAAGAGGCGGATCAAGAGACCCAGTACTTC
NA | TRBJ1-5 | NA | TRBV12-3/TRBV12-4 | CASSFFPQPQHF | TGTGCCAGCAGTTTCTTTCCACAGCCCCAGCATTTT
many | TRBJ2-3 | NA | TRBV4-3 | CASSLEGMSTDTQYF | TGCGCCAGCAGCCTAGAGGGCATGAGCACAGATACGCAGTATTTT
few | TRBJ1-2 | NA | TRBV6-6 | CASNHVPGGANTNYGYTF | TGTGCCAGCAACCACGTGCCTGGGGGGGCAAATACTAACTATGGCTACACCTTC
NA | TRBJ1-5 | NA | TRBV20-1 | CTAHTDRPLHSNQPQHF | TGCACCGCCCACACAGACAGACCTCTACATAGCAATCAGCCCCAGCATTTT
few | TRBJ2-5 | NA | TRBV7-6 | CASSAAGETQYF | TGTGCCAGCAGCGCCGCTGGAGAGACCCAGTACTTC
many | TRBJ2-7 | NA | TRBV6-2/TRBV6-3 | CASSSPWSYEQYF | TGTGCCAGCAGTTCCCCTTGGTCCTACGAGCAGTACTTC
many | TRBJ2-7 | NA | TRBV7-9 | CASSLAGRPYEQYF | TGTGCCAGCAGCTTAGCGGGCAGACCCTACGAGCAGTACTTC
many | TRBJ1-5 | NA | TRBV27 | CASSPTGNSNQPQHF | TGTGCCAGCAGCCCTACAGGTAATAGCAATCAGCCCCAGCATTTT
many | TRBJ2-1 | NA | TRBV6-5 | CASSLITGWRNEQFF | TGTGCCAGCAGTCTTATTACAGGGTGGCGCAATGAGCAGTTCTTC
few | TRBJ2-3 | TRBD2 | TRBV6-4 | CASSDSRGGTDTQYF | TGTGCCAGCAGTGACTCGCGGGGGGGCACAGATACGCAGTATTTT
few | TRBJ2-1 | NA | TRBV12-3/TRBV12-4 | CATTLTGVGNNEQFF | TGTGCCACTACACTTACGGGGGTTGGCAACAATGAGCAGTTCTTC
NA | TRBJ1-6 | NA | TRBV9 | CASSVGHTPGALHF | TGTGCCAGCAGCGTGGGGCACACGCCGGGAGCCCTCCACTTT
few | TRBJ2-3 | NA | TRBV10-3 | CAISLSGGGATDTQYF | TGTGCCATCAGTCTCTCCGGAGGAGGTGCCACAGATACGCAGTATTTT
NA | TRBJ1-5 | NA | TRBV24-1 | CATSGLTSNQPQHF | TGTGCCACCAGTGGCCTGACTAGCAATCAGCCCCAGCATTTT
few | TRBJ2-1 | TRBD1 | TRBV11-2 | CASSFESTGTGYNEQFF | TGTGCCAGCAGCTTCGAATCCACCGGGACAGGGTACAATGAGCAGTTCTTC
few | TRBJ2-5 | TRBD1 | TRBV29-1 | CSVSNWDRRGETQYF | TGCAGCGTTAGTAACTGGGACAGGAGGGGAGAGACCCAGTACTTC
many | TRBJ2-1 | NA | TRBV6-2/TRBV6-3 | CASRDSKVGNEQFF | TGTGCCAGCAGGGACTCTAAGGTAGGGAATGAGCAGTTCTTC
NA | TRBJ2-1 | TRBD2 | TRBV5-6 | CASSLVRAGGEQFF | TGTGCCAGCAGCTTGGTTCGAGCGGGGGGTGAGCAGTTCTTC
NA | TRBJ2-5 | NA | TRBV4-1 | CASSLATNGETQYF | TGCGCCAGCAGCCTAGCAACCAACGGGGAGACCCAGTACTTC
few | TRBJ2-3 | NA | TRBV4-3 | CASSHGQSTDTQYF | TGCGCCAGCAGCCACGGACAGAGCACAGATACGCAGTATTTT
few | TRBJ2-2 | NA | TRBV6-5 | CASSYSTYYTGELFF | TGTGCCAGCAGTTACTCGACCTATTACACCGGGGAGCTGTTTTTT
NA | TRBJ2-5 | TRBD2 | TRBV6-6 | CASSYSRPGGQGEYF | TGTGCCAGCAGTTACTCGAGACCGGGGGGGCAGGGCGAGTACTTC
NA | TRBJ2-1 | TRBD1 | TRBV4-3 | CASSRTGGRSYNEQFF | TGCGCCAGCAGCCGAACAGGGGGCCGGTCCTACAATGAGCAGTTCTTC
few | TRBJ2-7 | NA | TRBV20-1 | CSARDLGYSYEQYF | TGCAGTGCTAGAGACCTGGGCTACTCCTACGAGCAGTACTTC
few | TRBJ2-1 | TRBD2 | TRBV28 | CASSFVTGGELWNEQFF | TGTGCCAGCAGTTTTGTAACGGGGGGAGAATTGTGGAATGAGCAGTTCTTC
NA | TRBJ1-1 | NA | TRBV4-3 | CASSQEAGDAGTEAFF | TGCGCCAGCAGCCAAGAAGCAGGGGATGCAGGCACTGAAGCTTTCTTT
NA | TRBJ1-2 | NA | TRBV7-2 | CASSSSVENYGYTF | TGTGCCAGCAGCTCCTCTGTGGAGAACTATGGCTACACCTTC
few | TRBJ1-2 | NA | TRBV29-1 | CSVHLLSFYGYTF | TGCAGCGTTCACCTTCTAAGTTTCTATGGCTACACCTTC
few | TRBJ1-6 | NA | TRBV7-8 | CASSWRPGTLNSPLHF | TGTGCCAGCAGCTGGCGCCCCGGGACATTAAACTCACCCCTCCACTTT
NA | TRBJ2-3 | NA | TRBV4-3 | CASSQGAWDTQYF | TGCGCCAGCAGCCAAGGGGCCTGGGATACGCAGTATTTT
few | TRBJ2-3 | TRBD2 | TRBV7-2 | CASSLSPPSGVTDTQYF | TGTGCCAGCAGCTTAAGTCCGCCCAGCGGGGTGACAGATACGCAGTATTTT
few | TRBJ2-1 | TRBD1 | TRBV4-2 | CASSQDFFDRGTRGSYNEQFF | TGTGCCAGCAGCCAAGACTTCTTTGACAGGGGTACGAGGGGCTCCTACAATGAGCAGTTCTTC
few | TRBJ2-7 | NA | TRBV19 | CASSPRLNYEQYF | TGTGCCAGTAGTCCCCGACTCAACTACGAGCAGTACTTC
NA | TRBJ1-2 | NA | TRBV4-1 | CASSQVGQPFYGYTF | TGCGCCAGCAGCCAAGTCGGCCAACCTTTCTATGGCTACACCTTC
NA | TRBJ1-5 | NA | TRBV5-1 | CASSERGGQPQHF | TGCGCCAGCAGCGAACGAGGGGGTCAGCCCCAGCATTTT
NA | TRBJ1-2 | TRBD1 | TRBV20-1 | CSARDRDRDLSRYTF | TGCAGTGCTAGAGATCGGGACAGGGACTTAAGTCGCTACACCTTC
few | TRBJ1-1 | NA | TRBV3-1 | CASSQARVGEAFF | TGTGCCAGCAGCCAAGCCCGAGTGGGTGAAGCTTTCTTT
NA | TRBJ2-1 | NA | TRBV5-5 | CASRDPNGVRIRFF | TGTGCCAGCAGAGATCCGAACGGTGTGAGGATTCGGTTCTTC
few | TRBJ2-2 | TRBD2 | TRBV6-5 | CASSPQGTSANTGELFF | TGTGCCAGCAGTCCCCAGGGGACTAGCGCGAACACCGGGGAGCTGTTTTTT